The sequence of this TCR beta chain was determined in a study of T-cell reconstitution after alpha-beta-depleted transplantation in children. Study-level findings and limits: T-cell counts and diversity at one year following transplant were attributed mainly to newly produced T cells. Several hundred graft clones that had expanded were reportedly the source of alpha-beta T cells about two months after transplant. Surviving recipient T cells and thymic progenitors underlay high day-60 TCRbeta diversity in some patients.

Unique molecular identifiers tagged the TCRbeta library. TCRdb redid the calling of the PCR reads with MiXCR, one entry per CDR3 protein. The sample has hundreds of thousands of distinct CDR3 sequences, 20% to 30% seen once. At least ten counts were recorded for this clonotype. Its antigen remains unknown. The CDR3 covers 14 residues. Trimming stripped 3 bases from V and 11 bases from J, with 17 bases between. This sequence was found in a female patient aged 2-9 years who had a stem cell transplant for congenital amegakaryocytic thrombocytopenia, so the T cells may come from the graft donor. This chain connects TRBV12-3 or TRBV12-4 to TRBJ1-5, with D tentatively TRBD1 (6 bases). Here the sequenced sample was PBMCs, mostly from graft donor cells, taken 360 days after TCRalphabeta/CD19-depleted stem cell transplant. The CDR3 nucleotides are TGTGCCAGCAGTTTCTGGGCAATAGGACAGACCCAGCATTTT. Its translation is CASSFWAIGQTQHF.